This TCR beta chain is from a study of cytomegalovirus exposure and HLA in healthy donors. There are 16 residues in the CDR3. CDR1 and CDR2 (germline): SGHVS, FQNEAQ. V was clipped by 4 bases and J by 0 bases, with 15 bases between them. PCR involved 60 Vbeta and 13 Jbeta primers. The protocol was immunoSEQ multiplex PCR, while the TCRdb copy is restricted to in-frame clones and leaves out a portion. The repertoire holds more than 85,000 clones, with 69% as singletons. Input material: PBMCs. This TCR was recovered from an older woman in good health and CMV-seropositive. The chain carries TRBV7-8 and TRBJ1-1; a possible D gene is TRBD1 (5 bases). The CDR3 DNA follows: TGTGCCAGCAGCTGGCGGACACAATATATGAACACTGAAGCTTTCTTT. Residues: CASSWRTQYMNTEAFF.